This T cell receptor beta chain emerged from a study of PD-L1 blockade in urothelial cancer. This clone was counted many times. Some clones are missing from TCRdb's copy, which holds only in-frame ones; the method was immunoSEQ multiplex PCR. The table records about 26,000 clones, approximately 86% of them present only once. CDR3 size: 13 residues. V gave up 5 bases and J gave up 1 base, with 9 bases separating them. From germline, CDR1 is SGHTA and CDR2 FQGNSA. The V gene is TRBV7-2, the J gene TRBJ2-7; TRBD1 is a possible D gene (6 bases). The TCR sequence derives from a man aged 55 to 69 with urothelial cancer. The sample in question was PBMCs, obtained around atezolizumab (anti-PD-L1) treatment. For the CDR3, the DNA is TGTGCCAGCAGCCAGGACAGTTCCTACGAGCAGTACTTC. Translating it yields CASSQDSSYEQYF. The variable domain in full, completed from reference TRBV7-2 and TRBJ2-7, reads GAGVSQSPSNKVTEKGKDVELRCDPISGHTALYWYRQSLGQGLEFLIYFQGNSAPDKSGLPSDRFSAERTGGSVSTLTIQRTQQEDSAVYLCASSQDSSYEQYFGPGTRLTVT.